This is a list of T cell receptor beta chains from one sample in a study of blood T cell repertoires in COVID-19. Sequencing was performed with immunoSEQ multiplex PCR; in TCRdb, only in-frame clones are kept and a portion is missing. The sample has 300,000 to 350,000 clones, 85% to 90% seen once. The sample comprised PBMCs or T cells enriched from blood (not recorded which). All receptors come from a woman under 30 with acute COVID-19. The CDR3 runs from the conserved cysteine through the conserved F or W. The order of the fields is D gene, J gene, clone size, V gene, CDR3 protein, CDR3 DNA. D genes are given only for firm matches. Size is stated for part of the rows, as once, few or many counts, or as a class when the clone is expanded.

D: NA
J: TRBJ2-7
size: once
V: TRBV5-1
CDR3: CASSLVAGPGYEQYF
DNA: TGCGCCAGCAGCTTGGTAGCAGGGCCGGGCTACGAGCAGTACTTC

D: TRBD1
J: TRBJ2-7
size: NA
V: TRBV19
CDR3: CASQITGQGMGNEQYF
DNA: TGTGCCAGTCAGATCACCGGACAGGGGATGGGAAACGAGCAGTACTTC

D: NA
J: TRBJ2-1
size: NA
V: TRBV25-1
CDR3: CASSLRHYNEQFF
DNA: TGTGCCAGCAGTCTCCGACACTACAATGAGCAGTTCTTC

D: NA
J: TRBJ1-1
size: NA
V: TRBV5-4
CDR3: CASSWGETEAFF
DNA: TGTGCCAGCAGCTGGGGGGAGACTGAAGCTTTCTTT

D: TRBD1
J: TRBJ2-7
size: NA
V: TRBV7-2
CDR3: CASSSGQGGEQYF
DNA: TGTGCCAGCAGCTCCGGACAGGGCGGCGAGCAGTACTTC

D: NA
J: TRBJ1-4
size: NA
V: TRBV21-1
CDR3: CASMVGGTEPNEKLFF
DNA: TGTGCCAGCATGGTGGGGGGGACCGAACCTAATGAAAAACTGTTTTTT

D: NA
J: TRBJ1-5
size: NA
V: TRBV7-9
CDR3: CASSLGAGQPQHF
DNA: TGTGCCAGCAGCTTAGGAGCGGGGCAGCCCCAGCATTTT

D: TRBD2
J: TRBJ2-7
size: NA
V: TRBV7-2
CDR3: CASSPLGGRRGEQYF
DNA: TGTGCCAGCAGCCCCCTCGGCGGGAGGAGGGGCGAGCAGTACTTC

D: TRBD2
J: TRBJ2-1
size: NA
V: TRBV3-1/TRBV3-2
CDR3: CASSQEGSSGAGEQFF
DNA: TGTGCCAGCAGCCAAGAGGGCTCCAGCGGGGCGGGTGAGCAGTTCTTC

D: TRBD1
J: TRBJ1-5
size: NA
V: TRBV27
CDR3: CASSSGQGDNQPQHF
DNA: TGTGCCAGCAGTTCAGGACAGGGGGACAATCAGCCCCAGCATTTT

D: NA
J: TRBJ2-1
size: NA
V: TRBV27
CDR3: CASSHSYNEQFF
DNA: TGTGCCAGCAGCCATTCATACAATGAGCAGTTCTTC

D: NA
J: TRBJ1-1
size: NA
V: TRBV27
CDR3: CASSLDGWGRTEAFF
DNA: TGTGCCAGCAGTTTAGATGGTTGGGGGCGCACTGAAGCTTTCTTT

D: TRBD1
J: TRBJ1-1
size: NA
V: TRBV14
CDR3: CASSPDRGLNTEAFF
DNA: TGTGCCAGCAGCCCGGACAGGGGATTGAACACTGAAGCTTTCTTT

D: TRBD2
J: TRBJ2-7
size: NA
V: TRBV19
CDR3: CASSIVSGDYEQYF
DNA: TGTGCCAGTAGTATAGTCAGCGGGGACTACGAGCAGTACTTC

D: NA
J: TRBJ1-4
size: NA
V: TRBV7-9
CDR3: CASSTPQGSGEKLFF
DNA: TGTGCCAGCAGCACACCACAGGGATCAGGGGAGAAACTGTTTTTT

D: TRBD2
J: TRBJ2-7
size: NA
V: TRBV25-1
CDR3: CASSYPGLARYEQYF
DNA: TGTGCCAGCAGTTATCCGGGACTAGCGCGCTACGAGCAGTACTTC

D: NA
J: TRBJ1-3
size: NA
V: TRBV10-2
CDR3: CASSEGGSSGNTIYF
DNA: TGCGCCAGCAGTGAGGGTGGTAGCTCTGGAAACACCATATATTTT

D: NA
J: TRBJ2-7
size: NA
V: TRBV5-6
CDR3: CASSHLWDTNYEQYF
DNA: TGTGCCAGCAGCCACCTCTGGGACACCAACTACGAGCAGTACTTC

D: NA
J: TRBJ1-2
size: NA
V: TRBV28
CDR3: CASSTGSNYGYTF
DNA: TGTGCCAGCAGCACCGGGTCTAACTATGGCTACACCTTC

D: NA
J: TRBJ2-2
size: once
V: TRBV28
CDR3: CATRQNTGELFF
DNA: TGTGCCACCCGACAAAACACCGGGGAGCTGTTTTTT

D: TRBD2
J: TRBJ2-7
size: NA
V: TRBV3-1/TRBV3-2
CDR3: CASSQWGSGNEQYF
DNA: TGTGCCAGCAGCCAGTGGGGGAGCGGGAACGAGCAGTACTTC

D: NA
J: TRBJ2-7
size: NA
V: TRBV6-5
CDR3: CATSRGGYSYEQYF
DNA: TGTGCCACCTCCCGAGGGGGATACTCCTACGAGCAGTACTTC

D: TRBD1
J: TRBJ1-2
size: NA
V: TRBV7-9
CDR3: CASSQGQGLGYTF
DNA: TGTGCCAGCAGCCAGGGACAGGGACTTGGCTACACCTTC

D: NA
J: TRBJ1-2
size: NA
V: TRBV6-4
CDR3: CASSVWAGAYGYTF
DNA: TGTGCCAGCAGTGTTTGGGCAGGCGCTTATGGCTACACCTTC

D: NA
J: TRBJ2-7
size: NA
V: TRBV11-2
CDR3: CASSLGRGATYEQYF
DNA: TGTGCCAGCAGCTTAGGGCGGGGCGCAACCTACGAGCAGTACTTC

D: NA
J: TRBJ2-2
size: NA
V: TRBV5-1
CDR3: CASRPRTATGELFF
DNA: TGCGCCAGCAGACCCCGGACTGCCACCGGGGAGCTGTTTTTT

D: NA
J: TRBJ1-1
size: NA
V: TRBV28
CDR3: CASSSSRAEAFF
DNA: TGTGCCAGCAGTTCAAGTAGAGCTGAAGCTTTCTTT

D: TRBD1
J: TRBJ2-3
size: NA
V: TRBV7-9
CDR3: CASSLQGTGGIADTQYF
DNA: TGTGCCAGCAGCTTACAAGGGACAGGGGGCATCGCAGATACGCAGTATTTT

D: TRBD2
J: TRBJ2-1
size: NA
V: TRBV19
CDR3: CASSMGPGLANEQFF
DNA: TGTGCCAGTAGTATGGGGCCGGGACTAGCGAATGAGCAGTTCTTC

D: NA
J: TRBJ1-5
size: NA
V: TRBV19
CDR3: CASSLAREKPQHF
DNA: TGTGCCAGTAGTCTCGCCCGGGAGAAGCCCCAGCATTTT

D: NA
J: TRBJ2-4
size: NA
V: TRBV28
CDR3: CASRDFIAKNIQYF
DNA: TGTGCCAGCAGGGACTTTATTGCCAAAAACATTCAGTACTTC

D: TRBD1
J: TRBJ1-1
size: NA
V: TRBV28
CDR3: CASSLPGTGGKNTEAFF
DNA: TGTGCCAGCAGTTTACCCGGGACAGGGGGCAAGAACACTGAAGCTTTCTTT

D: NA
J: TRBJ1-1
size: NA
V: TRBV28
CDR3: CASSLTAAAFF
DNA: TGTGCCAGCAGTTTAACCGCGGCAGCTTTCTTT

D: NA
J: TRBJ2-7
size: NA
V: TRBV7-9
CDR3: CASSPLQNEQYF
DNA: TGTGCCAGCAGCCCTCTCCAGAACGAGCAGTACTTC

D: NA
J: TRBJ2-3
size: NA
V: TRBV27
CDR3: CASSLAGLTDTQYF
DNA: TGTGCCAGCAGTTTAGCGGGACTCACAGATACGCAGTATTTT

D: NA
J: TRBJ1-1
size: NA
V: TRBV12-3/TRBV12-4
CDR3: CASTIVGTEAFF
DNA: TGTGCCAGCACCATAGTCGGCACTGAAGCTTTCTTT

D: NA
J: TRBJ2-2
size: NA
V: TRBV14
CDR3: CASSQDEIWQGILAGELFF
DNA: TGTGCCAGCAGCCAAGATGAAATTTGGCAGGGGATTTTAGCCGGGGAGCTGTTTTTT

D: NA
J: TRBJ1-1
size: NA
V: TRBV5-5
CDR3: CASSFQGDTEAFF
DNA: TGTGCCAGCAGCTTCCAGGGTGATACTGAAGCTTTCTTT

D: NA
J: TRBJ1-5
size: NA
V: TRBV28
CDR3: CASSLLGQGYQPQHF
DNA: TGTGCCAGCAGTTTATTGGGGCAGGGGTACCAGCCCCAGCATTTT

D: TRBD2
J: TRBJ2-1
size: NA
V: TRBV2
CDR3: CASSDFGTSVGQFF
DNA: TGTGCCAGCAGTGATTTCGGGACTAGCGTGGGGCAGTTCTTC

D: NA
J: TRBJ2-2
size: NA
V: TRBV12-5
CDR3: CASGLRPTGEPTGELFF
DNA: TGTGCTAGTGGTTTGAGGCCAACGGGGGAACCCACCGGGGAGCTGTTTTTT

D: NA
J: TRBJ1-2
size: NA
V: TRBV7-2
CDR3: CASSLVQTNYGYTF
DNA: TGTGCCAGCAGCTTAGTTCAGACTAACTATGGCTACACCTTC

D: TRBD2
J: TRBJ2-1
size: many
V: TRBV5-4
CDR3: CASSLGEGRGNEQFF
DNA: TGTGCCAGCAGCTTGGGGGAGGGCCGGGGCAATGAGCAGTTCTTC

D: NA
J: TRBJ1-1
size: NA
V: TRBV6-5
CDR3: CASSYGGTTEAFF
DNA: TGTGCCAGCAGTTACGGGGGGACGACTGAAGCTTTCTTT

D: TRBD2
J: TRBJ2-2
size: NA
V: TRBV18
CDR3: CASSPGLASNTGELFF
DNA: TGTGCCAGCTCACCAGGACTAGCGAGTAACACCGGGGAGCTGTTTTTT

D: NA
J: TRBJ2-7
size: once
V: TRBV4-1
CDR3: CAVNAGTEFFSYEQYF
DNA: TGCGCCGTAAATGCGGGGACAGAATTCTTTTCCTACGAGCAGTACTTC

D: TRBD1
J: TRBJ1-2
size: NA
V: TRBV9
CDR3: CASSPGTGDGYTF
DNA: TGTGCCAGCAGCCCCGGGACAGGGGATGGCTACACCTTC

D: NA
J: TRBJ1-1
size: NA
V: TRBV27
CDR3: CASSSPYRSSHTEAFF
DNA: TGTGCCAGCAGTTCGCCGTACAGGTCCTCCCACACTGAAGCTTTCTTT

D: NA
J: TRBJ2-2
size: NA
V: TRBV10-2
CDR3: CASSGPIRGYSAGELFF
DNA: TGCGCCAGCAGTGGCCCCATCAGGGGATATAGTGCCGGGGAGCTGTTTTTT

D: NA
J: TRBJ2-2
size: NA
V: TRBV7-3
CDR3: CASSFGGGELFF
DNA: TGTGCCAGCAGCTTCGGGGGCGGGGAGCTGTTTTTT

D: NA
J: TRBJ2-1
size: NA
V: TRBV6-5
CDR3: CASSSGQRAWYNEQFF
DNA: TGTGCCAGCAGTTCCGGGCAGCGGGCATGGTATAATGAGCAGTTCTTC

D: NA
J: TRBJ1-1
size: NA
V: TRBV6-5
CDR3: CASSYQGASTEAFF
DNA: TGTGCCAGCAGTTATCAAGGGGCAAGCACTGAAGCTTTCTTT

D: TRBD2
J: TRBJ2-7
size: NA
V: TRBV4-2
CDR3: CASSHEIPGLAGGTEQYF
DNA: TGTGCCAGCAGCCACGAAATACCGGGACTAGCGGGAGGTACCGAGCAGTACTTC